Reported below is one T cell receptor beta chain. Looked up from germline, CDR1 is SGHVS and CDR2 is FQNEAQ. V dropped 4 bases and J dropped 8 bases, with 17 bases sitting between them. CDR3 length: 14 amino acids. This record belongs to a study of T cell changes during pregnancy in multiple sclerosis. Assay: immunoSEQ multiplex PCR; the TCRdb copy retains only in-frame clones and omits some. Among about 72,000 clones listed, about nine tenths were seen once. The chain is built from TRBV7-8 and TRBJ1-2; the D gene is possibly TRBD1 (6 bases). The sequence was obtained from a female donor in good health, enrolled as a control in a pregnancy study. Material: peripheral blood, obtained in the third trimester of pregnancy. The CDR3 region is CASSSAGAGVGYTF. DNA of the CDR3: TGTGCCAGCAGCTCAGCGGGGGCAGGGGTAGGCTACACCTTC.